The present TCR beta chain was sequenced within a study of read filtering for tumor transcriptome and immune sequencing. The wider study: Per sample, TCR-region reads ranged about 4 to 11 million by IR-seq, roughly 75 to 1,400 by RNA-seq.

This clonotype was found many times. This library used around 400 ng RNA and molecular barcoded adaptors spanning alpha/delta and beta/gamma chains. TCRdb re-derived calls from the reads in MiXCR, one entry per CDR3 protein. The sample records about 130,000 distinct CDR3 sequences, approximately 13% being singletons. The V gene lost 4 bases and the J gene lost 4 bases, with 13 bases spanning the gap. Germline V lookup: CDR1 SGHDT, CDR2 YYEEEE. The CDR3 extends over 14 amino acids. Sequenced sample: a population of CD138-negative cells sorted from bone marrow. The genes are TRBV5-6 and TRBJ2-3; no reliable D call. This TCR came from a donor at least 40 years old with multiple myeloma. CDR3 DNA: TGTGCCAGCAGCACCAGGACCCGCCCAGATACGCAGTATTTT. This codes for CASSTRTRPDTQYF.